This note documents a single T cell receptor (beta chain) sequence. The antigen remains unidentified. The record originates from a study of OX40 agonist ivuxolimab in advanced cancers. As for the study in general: Of the participants, approximately 38% had some prior anti-PD-1, anti-PD-L1 or anti-CTLA-4 therapy, which was allowed. Three patients got partial responses; one had hepatocellular carcinoma and two had cutaneous melanoma. Study outcomes and limitations: Clonal expansion was seen in CD4+ and CD8+ blood T cells by week 6 at 0.1 to 3.0 mg/kg. Part of the nonresponder group also had normalized T-cell clonal expansion that was low.

This CDR3 spans 19 amino acids. V dropped 4 bases and J dropped 0 bases, with 22 bases sitting between them. Germline V gene sequence: CDR1 LNHDA, CDR2 SQIVND (reference sequence). Profiling relied on immunoSEQ multiplex PCR, and the TCRdb table lists in-frame clones only, not all of them. The sample lists roughly 80,000 clones; roughly 91% were seen once. This receptor was identified in an adult with an advanced solid tumor such as melanoma, head and neck, liver or kidney cancer. This specimen consisted of CD4+ or CD8+ T cells sorted from blood, obtained in a trial of the OX40 agonist ivuxolimab. The genes are TRBV19 and TRBJ2-4; D may be TRBD2 (5 bases). The CDR3 region has the DNA TGTGCCAGTAGTAGGGAACTAGGGTCTACGAAACTAGCCAAAAACATTCAGTACTTC. It specifies CASSRELGSTKLAKNIQYF.